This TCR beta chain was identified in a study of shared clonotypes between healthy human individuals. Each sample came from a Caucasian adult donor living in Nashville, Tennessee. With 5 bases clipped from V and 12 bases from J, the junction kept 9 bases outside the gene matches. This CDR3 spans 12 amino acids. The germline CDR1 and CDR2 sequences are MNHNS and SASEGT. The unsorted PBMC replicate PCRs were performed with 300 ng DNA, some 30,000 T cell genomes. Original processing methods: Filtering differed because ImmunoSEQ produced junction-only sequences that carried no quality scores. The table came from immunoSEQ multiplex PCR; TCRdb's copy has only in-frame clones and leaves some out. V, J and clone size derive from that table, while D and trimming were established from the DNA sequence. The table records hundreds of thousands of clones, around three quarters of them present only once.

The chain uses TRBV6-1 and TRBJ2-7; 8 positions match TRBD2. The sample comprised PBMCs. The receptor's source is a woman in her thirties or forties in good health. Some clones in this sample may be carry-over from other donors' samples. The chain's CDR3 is CASSSPSREGYF. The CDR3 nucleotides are TGTGCCAGCAGTTCACCGAGCCGGGAGGGGTACTTC.